This entry lists 6 T cell receptor beta chains sequenced from one sample in a study of regulatory T cells in long-lasting Graves disease (dated by TCRdb to 2020 to 2023). Receptor amplification or capture employed multiplex PCR. The sequencer was an Illumina HiSeq 4000. iRepertoire HTBI primers and Arm-PCR amplification of CDR3 regions were used to construct TCR beta libraries. In-frame beta chains were kept once TCRdb had trimmed the public reads at Q25 with fastp and called clones with MiXCR. Identical CDR3 protein sequences are pooled into one entry, listed with their most common genes and DNA. Recorded for this sample are approximately 400,000 distinct CDR3 sequences; 15% of them occurred a single time. The ten largest clonotypes hold over 15% of the sample. According to the study, the label for this sample's time point signals: newly diagnosed GD, antithyroid drugs for less than 3 months. For both TCR sequencing and RNA sequencing, RNA was extracted from PBMCs in TRIzol.

This sample was also put to use in a study of T cells in Graves' hyperthyroidism and ophthalmopathy.

This sample comprised peripheral blood mononuclear cells (PBMCs), obtained at new diagnosis, from a patient treated with antithyroid drugs. These receptors were taken from a woman aged 25 to 39 with Graves disease. Donor details come from another sample of the same person, matched by shared clones.

The chain links TRBV7-9 to TRBJ1-1; TRBD1 matches at 9 bases. Trimming took 5 bases from V and 0 from J; bases not matched to a gene: 4. Looked up from germline, CDR1 is SEHNR and CDR2 is FQNEAQ (reference sequence). The CDR3 extends over 15 amino acids. The CDR3 here is CASSARQGVNTEAFF. Here the CDR3 DNA reads TGTGCCAGCAGCGCCAGACAGGGGGTGAACACTGAAGCTTTCTTT.

This clonotype was seen a few times. This CDR3 is CATSDSGEQQVPDTQYF. CDR3 coding DNA: TGTGCCACCAGTGATTCGGGGGAGCAACAGGTTCCAGATACGCAGTATTTT. J is TRBJ2-3 and V is TRBV24-1, with D perhaps TRBD2 (6 bases). V lost 2 bases and J 4 bases, leaving 18 bases between the germline ends. Germline V lookup: CDR1 KGHDR, CDR2 SFDVKD. CDR3 size: 17 residues.

The chain uses TRBV19 and TRBJ2-3; TRBD2 matches at 8 bases. This CDR3 has 15 amino acids. Losses at the gene ends were 5 bases for V and 2 bases for J; bases not matched to a gene: 6. The V gene's germline CDR1 is LNHDA and CDR2 SQIVND (reference sequence). The CDR3 here is CASSAGLGDTDTQYF. The CDR3 bases are TGTGCCAGTAGTGCGGGACTAGGAGACACAGATACGCAGTATTTT.

This clonotype appeared many times. The rearrangement joins TRBV19 to TRBJ2-3; tentatively, D is TRBD1 (6 bases). Germline V CDR1 and CDR2: LNHDA, SQIVND (reference sequence). The CDR3 has 16 amino acids. The V end was cut by 5 bases, the J end by 0 bases, with 15 bases between. The CDR3 sequence is CASSVSGTQSTDTQYF. The CDR3 DNA reads as TGTGCCAGTAGTGTCTCCGGGACACAAAGCACAGATACGCAGTATTTT.

V gene TRBV10-1 combines with J gene TRBJ1-5; no reliable D call. The CDR3 length is 13 residues. Trimming left V 2 bases short and J 6 bases short, with 8 bases between. The germline V gene has CDR1 WNHNN and CDR2 SYGVQD (reference sequence). The CDR3 region is CASSEGVGQPQHF. CDR3 nucleotides: TGCGCCAGCAGTGAGGGAGTCGGTCAGCCCCAGCATTTT.

In the case of this clonotype: A read error is possible here, since a much larger clone lies one base away. The chain couples TRBV27 to TRBJ1-2, with a possible D match to TRBD1 (6 bases). The CDR3 sequence is 13 residues long. Germline assignment: CDR1 MNHEY and CDR2 SMNVEV (reference sequence). Trimming removed 0 bases at V and 13 bases at J, with 15 bases between. The CDR3 sequence: CASSLSTGRGPTF. The CDR3 DNA reads TGTGCCAGCAGTTTATCAACAGGGAGGGGCCCCACCTTC.